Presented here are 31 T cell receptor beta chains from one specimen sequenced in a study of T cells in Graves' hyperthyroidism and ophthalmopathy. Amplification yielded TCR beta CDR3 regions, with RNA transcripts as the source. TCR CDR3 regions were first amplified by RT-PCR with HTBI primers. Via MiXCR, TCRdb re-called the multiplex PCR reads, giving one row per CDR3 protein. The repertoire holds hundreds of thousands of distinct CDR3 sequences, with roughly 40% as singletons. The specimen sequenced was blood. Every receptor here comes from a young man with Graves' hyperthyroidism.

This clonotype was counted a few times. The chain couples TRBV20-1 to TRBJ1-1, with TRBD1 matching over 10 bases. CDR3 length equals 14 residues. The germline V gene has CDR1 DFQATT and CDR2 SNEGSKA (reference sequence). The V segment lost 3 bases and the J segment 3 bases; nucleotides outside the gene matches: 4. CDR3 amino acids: CSARGTGVYTEAFF. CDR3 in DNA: TGCAGTGCTAGGGGGACAGGGGTGTACACTGAAGCTTTCTTT.

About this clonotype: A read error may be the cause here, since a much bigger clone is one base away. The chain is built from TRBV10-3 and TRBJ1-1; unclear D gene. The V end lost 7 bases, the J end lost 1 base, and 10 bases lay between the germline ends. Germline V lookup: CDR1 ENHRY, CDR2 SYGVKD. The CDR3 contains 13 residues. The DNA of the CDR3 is TGTGCCATCAAGCGTTCCAAGAACACTGAAGCTTTCTTT. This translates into CAIKRSKNTEAFF.

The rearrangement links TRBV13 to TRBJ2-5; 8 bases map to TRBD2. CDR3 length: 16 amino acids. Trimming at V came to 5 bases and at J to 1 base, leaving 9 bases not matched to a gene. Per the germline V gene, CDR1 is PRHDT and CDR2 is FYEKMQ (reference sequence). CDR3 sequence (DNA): TGTGCCAGCAGCGCCGGGTTAGCGGGGATCCAAGAGACCCAGTACTTC. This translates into CASSAGLAGIQETQYF. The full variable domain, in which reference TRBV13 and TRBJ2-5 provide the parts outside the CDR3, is AAGVIQSPRHLIKEKRETATLKCYPIPRHDTVYWYQQGPGQDPQFLISFYEKMQSDKGSIPDRFSAQQFSDYHSELNMSSLELGDSALYFCASSAGLAGIQETQYFGPGTRLLVL.

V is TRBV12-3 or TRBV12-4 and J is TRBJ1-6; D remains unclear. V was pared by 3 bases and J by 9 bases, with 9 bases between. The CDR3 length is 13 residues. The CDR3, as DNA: TGTGCCAGCAGTTTGGGGTCCTTTTCACCCCTCCACTTT. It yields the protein CASSLGSFSPLHF.

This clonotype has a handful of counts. The CDR3 here is CASTIGASPFYEQYF. The CDR3 DNA is TGTGCCAGCACTATCGGGGCCTCTCCCTTCTACGAGCAGTACTTC. V usage is TRBV12-3 or TRBV12-4 and J usage is TRBJ2-7; D might be TRBD1 or TRBD2, each matching 5 bases. V lost 7 bases and J 3 bases, leaving 19 bases between the germline ends. The CDR3 runs 15 residues.

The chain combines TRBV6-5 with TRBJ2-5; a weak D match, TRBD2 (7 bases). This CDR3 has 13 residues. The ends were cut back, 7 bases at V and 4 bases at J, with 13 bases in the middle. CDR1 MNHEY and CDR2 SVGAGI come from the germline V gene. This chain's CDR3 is CASMRGGRETQYF. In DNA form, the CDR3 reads TGTGCCAGCATGAGGGGGGGGAGAGAGACCCAGTACTTC.

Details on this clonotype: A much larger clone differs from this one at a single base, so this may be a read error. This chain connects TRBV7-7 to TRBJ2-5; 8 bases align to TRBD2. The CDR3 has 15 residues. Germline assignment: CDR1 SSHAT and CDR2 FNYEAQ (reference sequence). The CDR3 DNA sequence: TGTGCTAGCAGCTTGGTCAGCGGGAGTGTGGAGACCCAGTACTTC. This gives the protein CASSLVSGSVETQYF.

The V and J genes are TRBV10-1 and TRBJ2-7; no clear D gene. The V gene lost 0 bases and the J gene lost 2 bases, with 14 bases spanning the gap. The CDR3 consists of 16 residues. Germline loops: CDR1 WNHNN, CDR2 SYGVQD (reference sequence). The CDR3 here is CASSESATLGTYEQYF. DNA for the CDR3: TGCGCCAGCAGTGAGTCGGCCACTCTAGGAACCTACGAGCAGTACTTC.

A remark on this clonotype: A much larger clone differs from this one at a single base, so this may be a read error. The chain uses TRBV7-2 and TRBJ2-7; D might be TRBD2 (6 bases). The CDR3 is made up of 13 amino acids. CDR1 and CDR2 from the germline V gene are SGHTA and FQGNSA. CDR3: CASSPNPGLRGDF. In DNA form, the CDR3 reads TGTGCCAGCAGCCCCAATCCCGGACTGCGCGGGGACTTC.

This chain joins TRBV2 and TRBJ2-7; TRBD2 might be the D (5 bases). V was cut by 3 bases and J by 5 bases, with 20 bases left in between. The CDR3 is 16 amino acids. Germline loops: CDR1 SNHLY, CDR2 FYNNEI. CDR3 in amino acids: CASSERGRGPFNEQYF. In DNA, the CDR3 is TGTGCCAGCAGTGAGCGAGGGCGTGGACCTTTCAACGAGCAGTACTTC.

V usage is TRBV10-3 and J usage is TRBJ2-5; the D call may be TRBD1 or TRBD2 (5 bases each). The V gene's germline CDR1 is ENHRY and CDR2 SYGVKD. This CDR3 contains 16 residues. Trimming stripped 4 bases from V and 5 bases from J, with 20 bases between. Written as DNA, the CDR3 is TGTGCCATCAGTGCAGGGACGGGACCCACCAGGGAGACCCAGTACTTC. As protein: CAISAGTGPTRETQYF.

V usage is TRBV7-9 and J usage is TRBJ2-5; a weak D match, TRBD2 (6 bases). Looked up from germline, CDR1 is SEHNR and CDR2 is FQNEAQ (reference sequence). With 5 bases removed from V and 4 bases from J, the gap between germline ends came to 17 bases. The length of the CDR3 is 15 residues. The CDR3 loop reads CASSPPGSLRETQYF. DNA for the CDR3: TGTGCCAGCAGCCCCCCCGGGAGTTTAAGAGAGACCCAGTACTTC.

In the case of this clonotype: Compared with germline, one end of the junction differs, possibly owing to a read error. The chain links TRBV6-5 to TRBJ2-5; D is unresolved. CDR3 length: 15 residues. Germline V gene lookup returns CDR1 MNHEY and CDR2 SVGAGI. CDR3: CAISYSGSDVETQYF. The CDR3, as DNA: TGTGCCATCAGTTACTCCGGGTCCGACGTTGAGACCCAGTACTTC.

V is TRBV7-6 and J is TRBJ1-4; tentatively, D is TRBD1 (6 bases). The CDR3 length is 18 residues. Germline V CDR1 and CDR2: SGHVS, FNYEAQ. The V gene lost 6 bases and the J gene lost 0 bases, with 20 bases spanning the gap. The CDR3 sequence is CASSSYPPDRPTNEKLFF. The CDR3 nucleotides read TGTGCCAGCAGTTCATATCCCCCGGACAGACCAACTAATGAAAAACTGTTTTTT. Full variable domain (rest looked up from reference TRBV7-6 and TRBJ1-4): GAGVSQSPRYKVTKRGQDVALRCDPISGHVSLYWYRQALGQGPEFLTYFNYEAQQDKSGLPNDRFSAERPEGSISTLTIQRTEQRDSAMYRCASSSYPPDRPTNEKLFFGSGTQLSVL.

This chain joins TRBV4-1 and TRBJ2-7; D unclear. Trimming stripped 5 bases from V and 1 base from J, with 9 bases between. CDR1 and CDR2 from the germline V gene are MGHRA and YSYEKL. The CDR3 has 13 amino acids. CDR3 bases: TGCGCCAGCAGCTTCGACAAGTCCTACGAGCAGTACTTC. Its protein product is CASSFDKSYEQYF.

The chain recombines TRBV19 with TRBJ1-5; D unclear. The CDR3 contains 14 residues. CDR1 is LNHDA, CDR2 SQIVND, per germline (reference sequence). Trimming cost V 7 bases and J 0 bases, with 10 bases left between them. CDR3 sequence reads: CASTRPYSNQPQHF. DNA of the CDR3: TGTGCCAGTACTCGCCCGTATAGCAATCAGCCCCAGCATTTT.

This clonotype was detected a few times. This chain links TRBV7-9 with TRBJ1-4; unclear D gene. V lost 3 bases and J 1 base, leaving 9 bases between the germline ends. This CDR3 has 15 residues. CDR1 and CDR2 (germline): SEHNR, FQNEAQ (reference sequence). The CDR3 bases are TGTGCCAGCAGCTTTGTGTGGGGAACTAATGAAAAACTGTTTTTT. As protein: CASSFVWGTNEKLFF.

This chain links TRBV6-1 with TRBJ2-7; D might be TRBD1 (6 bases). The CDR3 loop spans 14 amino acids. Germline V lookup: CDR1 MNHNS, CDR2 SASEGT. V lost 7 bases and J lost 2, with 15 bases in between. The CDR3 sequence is CASIKQGGTYEQYF. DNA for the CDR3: TGTGCCAGCATCAAACAGGGTGGCACCTACGAGCAGTACTTC.

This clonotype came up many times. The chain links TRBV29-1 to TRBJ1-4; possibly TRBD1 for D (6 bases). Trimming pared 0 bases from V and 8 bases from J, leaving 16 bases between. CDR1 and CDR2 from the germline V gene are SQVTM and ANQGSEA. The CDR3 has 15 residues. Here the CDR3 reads CSVEELAGAYEKLFF. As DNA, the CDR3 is TGCAGCGTTGAAGAGTTAGCAGGGGCCTACGAAAAACTGTTTTTT.

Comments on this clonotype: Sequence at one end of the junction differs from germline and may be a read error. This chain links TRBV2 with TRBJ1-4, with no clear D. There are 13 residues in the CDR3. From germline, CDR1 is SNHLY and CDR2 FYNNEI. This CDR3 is CASTGATNEQLFF. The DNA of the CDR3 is TGTGCCAGCACGGGTGCAACTAATGAACAACTGTTTTTT.

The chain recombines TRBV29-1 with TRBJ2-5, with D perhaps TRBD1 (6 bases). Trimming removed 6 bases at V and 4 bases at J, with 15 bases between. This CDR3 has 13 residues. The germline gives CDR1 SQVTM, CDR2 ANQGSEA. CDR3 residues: CSVSTGPRETQYF. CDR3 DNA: TGCAGCGTATCAACAGGGCCGAGAGAGACCCAGTACTTC.

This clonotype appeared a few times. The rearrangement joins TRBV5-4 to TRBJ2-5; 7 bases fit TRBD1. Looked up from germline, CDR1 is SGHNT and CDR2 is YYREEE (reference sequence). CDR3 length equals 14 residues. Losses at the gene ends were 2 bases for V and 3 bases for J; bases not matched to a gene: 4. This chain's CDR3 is CASSFGDREETQYF. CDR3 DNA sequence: TGTGCCAGCAGCTTCGGAGACAGGGAAGAGACCCAGTACTTC.

CDR3 DNA sequence: TGTGCCAGCCGGACTAGCGGGGGGGAGTACGAGCAGTACTTC. This gives the protein CASRTSGGEYEQYF. V and J are TRBV2 and TRBJ2-7; 15 bases map to TRBD2. Germline V gives CDR1 SNHLY, CDR2 FYNNEI. The CDR3 extends over 14 amino acids. Germline trimming cut 8 bases from V and 4 bases from J; bases unmatched to any gene: 3.

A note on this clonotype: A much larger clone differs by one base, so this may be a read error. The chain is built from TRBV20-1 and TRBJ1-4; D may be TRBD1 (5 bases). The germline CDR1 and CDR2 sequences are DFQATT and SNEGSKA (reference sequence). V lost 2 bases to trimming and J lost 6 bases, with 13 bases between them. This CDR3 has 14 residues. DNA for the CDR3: TGCAGTGCTAGAAATGGGGCTGTGGATGAAAAACTGTTTTTT. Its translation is CSARNGAVDEKLFF.

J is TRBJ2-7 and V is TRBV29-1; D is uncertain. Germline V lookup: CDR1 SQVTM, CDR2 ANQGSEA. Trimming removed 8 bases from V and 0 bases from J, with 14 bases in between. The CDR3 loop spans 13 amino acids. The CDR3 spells CSSRDRYSYEQYF. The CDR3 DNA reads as TGCAGCTCCCGAGACCGATACTCCTACGAGCAGTACTTC.

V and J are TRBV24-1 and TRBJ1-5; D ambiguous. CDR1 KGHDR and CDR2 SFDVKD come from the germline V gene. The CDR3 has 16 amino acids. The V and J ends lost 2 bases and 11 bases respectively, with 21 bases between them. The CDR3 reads CATSDSRRRPQETQHF. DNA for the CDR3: TGTGCCACCAGTGATTCTAGACGGAGACCCCAAGAGACCCAGCATTTT.

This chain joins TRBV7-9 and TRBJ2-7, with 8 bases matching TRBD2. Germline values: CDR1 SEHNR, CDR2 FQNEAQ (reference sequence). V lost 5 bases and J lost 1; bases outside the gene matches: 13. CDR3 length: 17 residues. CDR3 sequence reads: CASSPRRDSGGSYEQYF. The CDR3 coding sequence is TGTGCCAGCAGCCCCCGTAGGGACTCGGGGGGGTCCTACGAGCAGTACTTC.

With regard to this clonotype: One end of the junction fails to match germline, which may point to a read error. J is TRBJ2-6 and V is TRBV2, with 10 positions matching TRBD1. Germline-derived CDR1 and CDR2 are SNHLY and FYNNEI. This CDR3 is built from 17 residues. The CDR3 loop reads CAISVPGQGIGANVLTF. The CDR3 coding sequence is TGTGCCATCAGTGTCCCGGGACAGGGGATCGGGGCCAACGTCCTGACTTTC.

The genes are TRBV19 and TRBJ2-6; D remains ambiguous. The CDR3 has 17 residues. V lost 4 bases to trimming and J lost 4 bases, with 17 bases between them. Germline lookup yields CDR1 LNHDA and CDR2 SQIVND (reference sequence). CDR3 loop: CASSTHGRFEGANVLTF. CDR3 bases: TGTGCCAGTAGTACCCACGGCAGGTTCGAGGGGGCCAACGTCCTGACTTTC.

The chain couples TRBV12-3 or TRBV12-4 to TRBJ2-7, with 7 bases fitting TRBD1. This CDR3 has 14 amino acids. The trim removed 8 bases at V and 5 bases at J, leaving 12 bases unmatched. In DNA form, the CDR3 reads TGTGCCAGCTCTTCCCGACAGGGAAAGCACGAGCAGTACTTC. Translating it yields CASSSRQGKHEQYF.

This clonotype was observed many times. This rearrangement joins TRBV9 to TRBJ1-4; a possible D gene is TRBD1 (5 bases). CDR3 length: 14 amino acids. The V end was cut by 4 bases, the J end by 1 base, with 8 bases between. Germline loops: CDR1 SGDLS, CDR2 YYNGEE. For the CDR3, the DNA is TGTGCCAGCAGCCAGGGAGGAACTAATGAAAAACTGTTTTTT. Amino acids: CASSQGGTNEKLFF.